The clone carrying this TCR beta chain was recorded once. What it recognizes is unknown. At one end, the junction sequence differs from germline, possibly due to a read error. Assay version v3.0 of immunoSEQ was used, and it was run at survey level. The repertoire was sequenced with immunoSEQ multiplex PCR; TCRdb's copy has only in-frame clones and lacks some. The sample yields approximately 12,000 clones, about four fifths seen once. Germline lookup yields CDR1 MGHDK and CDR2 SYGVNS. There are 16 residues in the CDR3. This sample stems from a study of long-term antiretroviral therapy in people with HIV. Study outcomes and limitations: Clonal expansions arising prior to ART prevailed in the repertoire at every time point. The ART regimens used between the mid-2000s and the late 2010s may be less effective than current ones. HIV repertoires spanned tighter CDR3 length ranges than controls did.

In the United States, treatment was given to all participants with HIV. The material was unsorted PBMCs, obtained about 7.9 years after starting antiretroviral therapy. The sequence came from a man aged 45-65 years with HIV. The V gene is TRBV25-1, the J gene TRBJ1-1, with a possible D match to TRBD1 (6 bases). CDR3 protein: CASSEWGREGITEVFF. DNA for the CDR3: TGTGCCAGCAGTGAATGGGGGCGTGAAGGGATCACTGAAGTTTTCTTT.